This passage covers 15 T cell receptor beta chains from one sample sequenced in a study of cytomegalovirus exposure and HLA in healthy donors. PCR amplification relied on 60 Vbeta primers (plus 13 Jbeta primers). TCRdb keeps only in-frame clones here, not all; method: immunoSEQ multiplex PCR. The table includes some 87,000 clones, under 80% detected once. What was sequenced was PBMCs. Source of these receptors: a man aged 18 to 29 in good health and CMV-seropositive.

V and J are TRBV29-1 and TRBJ1-2; D ambiguous. Germline loops: CDR1 SQVTM, CDR2 ANQGSEA. The V and J ends lost 8 bases and 0 bases respectively, with 19 bases between them. This CDR3 has 15 amino acids. For the CDR3, the DNA is TGCAGCTCAACACGGAGGGAGAGTCCTAACTATGGCTACACCTTC. This encodes CSSTRRESPNYGYTF. Full variable domain (outside the CDR3, taken from reference TRBV29-1 and TRBJ1-2): SAVISQKPSRDICQRGTSLTIQCQVDSQVTMMFWYRQQPGQSLTLIATANQGSEATYESGFVIDKFPISRPNLTFSTLTVSNMSPEDSSIYLCSSTRRESPNYGYTFGSGTRLTVV.

This chain joins TRBV7-3 and TRBJ2-7, with 8 bases aligning to TRBD2. CDR1 SGHTA and CDR2 FQGTGA come from the germline V gene. The J segment lost 1 base and the V segment lost 5 bases, leaving 7 bases of the junction unmatched. The CDR3 has 15 amino acids. The CDR3: CASSRIAGSSYEQYF. The CDR3 DNA reads TGTGCCAGCAGCCGTATAGCGGGAAGTTCCTACGAGCAGTACTTC.

This clone was counted once. The rearrangement joins TRBV10-3 to TRBJ2-5; 8 bases line up with TRBD2. Germline trimming cut 5 bases from V and 1 base from J; bases unmatched to any gene: 6. Germline lookup yields CDR1 ENHRY and CDR2 SYGVKD. CDR3 size: 15 residues. CDR3 loop: CAISWTGGAQETQYF. CDR3 bases: TGTGCCATCAGTTGGACGGGGGGGGCCCAAGAGACCCAGTACTTC.

This rearrangement joins TRBV7-9 to TRBJ2-3, with TRBD1 matching 8 bases. Germline CDR1 and CDR2: SEHNR and FQNEAQ (reference sequence). The CDR3 loop spans 13 amino acids. The CDR3 DNA reads as TGTGCTTCGACAGGGGCGACAGCAGATACGCAGTATTTT. It yields the protein CASTGATADTQYF.

This clone appeared a few times. The chain combines TRBV29-1 with TRBJ2-3, with TRBD2 matching 10 bases. J gave up 6 bases and V 5 bases, and 17 bases lay outside the gene matches. The CDR3 is 17 residues long. Germline values: CDR1 SQVTM, CDR2 ANQGSEA. The CDR3 DNA reads as TGCAGCGTTAGGAGGGGCGCGGGGCTAGCGGGAGAGGATACGCAGTATTTT. This codes for CSVRRGAGLAGEDTQYF.

The V and J genes are TRBV2 and TRBJ1-5, with no clear D. The germline V gene has CDR1 SNHLY and CDR2 FYNNEI. Trimming removed 4 bases at V and 4 bases at J, with 17 bases between. CDR3 length: 16 amino acids. CDR3 coding DNA: TGTGCCAGCAGTGCTCCGGCTGGCAGGCAGAATCAGCCCCAGCATTTT. It encodes CASSAPAGRQNQPQHF. The full variable domain, with the rest looked up from reference TRBV2 and TRBJ1-5, is EPEVTQTPSHQVTQMGQEVILRCVPISNHLYFYWYRQILGQKVEFLVSFYNNEISEKSEIFDDQFSVERPDGSNFTLKIRSTKLEDSAMYFCASSAPAGRQNQPQHFGDGTRLSIL.

This chain connects TRBV27 to TRBJ1-1; D call uncertain. The CDR3 length is 13 residues. The ends were cut back, 4 bases at V and 3 bases at J, with 9 bases in the middle. Germline values: CDR1 MNHEY, CDR2 SMNVEV (reference sequence). CDR3 nucleotide sequence: TGTGCCAGCAGTTCCTGGGGAGACACTGAAGCTTTCTTT. Its protein is CASSSWGDTEAFF.

J is TRBJ2-5 and V is TRBV27; a possible D gene is TRBD1 (5 bases). V was pared by 6 bases and J by 5 bases, with 16 bases between. Germline V lookup: CDR1 MNHEY, CDR2 SMNVEV (reference sequence). This CDR3 spans 14 amino acids. This CDR3 is CASSQWQGFETQYF. CDR3 DNA: TGTGCCAGCAGCCAATGGCAGGGATTCGAGACCCAGTACTTC.

V is TRBV7-9 and J is TRBJ2-7, with D tentatively TRBD2 (5 bases). CDR3 length equals 13 residues. Looked up from germline, CDR1 is SEHNR and CDR2 is FQNEAQ (reference sequence). V gave up 3 bases and J gave up 6 bases, with 12 bases separating them. The CDR3 bases are TGTGCCAGCAGCTTGCAGCTAGCACGCGAGCAGTACTTC. It is translated as CASSLQLAREQYF.

CDR3 nucleotide sequence: TGTGCCAGCATCAGTCCATTGAACACTGAAGCTTTCTTT. Translation gives CASISPLNTEAFF. The chain links TRBV7-9 to TRBJ1-1; no reliable D call. CDR1 is SEHNR and CDR2 is FQNEAQ in the germline V gene (reference sequence). The CDR3 totals 13 residues. V was pared by 7 bases and J by 0 bases, with 9 bases between.

The chain carries TRBV5-4 and TRBJ2-7; maybe TRBD1 (6 bases). Germline V gene data show CDR1 as SGHNT and CDR2 as YYREEE (reference sequence). With 4 bases removed from V and 3 bases from J, the gap between germline ends came to 17 bases. The CDR3 is 15 residues long. The CDR3 DNA is TGTGCCAGCAGCCCCGAGACAGGTTCTGTCTACGAGCAGTACTTC. Its translation: CASSPETGSVYEQYF.

The rearrangement links TRBV9 to TRBJ1-1; D is unresolved. V was clipped by 0 bases and J by 5 bases, with 11 bases between them. The germline V gene has CDR1 SGDLS and CDR2 YYNGEE. The CDR3 has 14 residues. CDR3 sequence (DNA): TGTGCCAGCAGCGTAGGAGGAACTGGAACTGAAGCTTTCTTT. Translation gives CASSVGGTGTEAFF.

This rearrangement joins TRBV5-1 to TRBJ2-1, with 8 positions matching TRBD2. Germline V gene sequence: CDR1 SGHRS, CDR2 YFSETQ. V gave up 3 bases and J gave up 5 bases; unmatched junction bases: 7. The CDR3 sequence is 15 residues long. CDR3: CASSWVAGFNNEQFF. CDR3 DNA sequence: TGCGCCAGCAGCTGGGTAGCGGGGTTTAACAATGAGCAGTTCTTC. The full variable domain, completed using reference TRBV5-1 and TRBJ2-1, is KAGVTQTPRYLIKTRGQQVTLSCSPISGHRSVSWYQQTPGQGLQFLFEYFSETQRNKGNFPGRFSGRQFSNSRSEMNVSTLELGDSALYLCASSWVAGFNNEQFFGPGTRLTVL.

This sequence joins TRBV10-3 and TRBJ2-2, with D maybe TRBD1 (5 bases). There are 12 residues in the CDR3. Germline-derived CDR1 and CDR2 are ENHRY and SYGVKD. Trimming pared 7 bases from V and 6 bases from J, leaving 9 bases between. The CDR3 sequence is CAITLGAGELFF. The CDR3 DNA follows: TGTGCCATCACCCTAGGGGCCGGGGAGCTGTTTTTT.

This clone was recorded once. The V call is TRBV6-1, the J call TRBJ2-5, with 10 nucleotides matching TRBD2. The germline CDR1 and CDR2 sequences are MNHNS and SASEGT. V shed 4 bases and J 4 bases; nucleotides not matched to a gene: 3. This CDR3 region has 14 residues. The CDR3 DNA reads TGTGCCAGCAGTGGATGGACTAGCGGAGAGACCCAGTACTTC. This gives the protein CASSGWTSGETQYF.